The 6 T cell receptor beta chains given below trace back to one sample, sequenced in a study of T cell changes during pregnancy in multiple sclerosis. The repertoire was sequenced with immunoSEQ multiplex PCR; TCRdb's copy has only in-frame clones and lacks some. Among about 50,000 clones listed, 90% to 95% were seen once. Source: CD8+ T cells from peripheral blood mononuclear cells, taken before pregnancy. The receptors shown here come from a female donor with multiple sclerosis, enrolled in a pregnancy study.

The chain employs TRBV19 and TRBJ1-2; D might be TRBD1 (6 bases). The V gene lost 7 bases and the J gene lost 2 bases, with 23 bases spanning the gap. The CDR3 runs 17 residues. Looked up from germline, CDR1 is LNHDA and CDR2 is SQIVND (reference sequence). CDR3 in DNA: TGTGCCAGTAACGACCAGGGGTGGGCTTCAGAAAACTATGGCTACACCTTC. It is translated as CASNDQGWASENYGYTF.

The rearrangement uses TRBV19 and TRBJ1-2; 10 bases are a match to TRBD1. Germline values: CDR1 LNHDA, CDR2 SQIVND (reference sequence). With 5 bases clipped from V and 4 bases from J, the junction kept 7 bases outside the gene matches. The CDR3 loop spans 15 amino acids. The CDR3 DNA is TGTGCCAGTAGTTCCGGGACAGGGGATGGCTATGGCTACACCTTC. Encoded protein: CASSSGTGDGYGYTF.

This chain's CDR3 is CASSPPTGFREQYF. The CDR3 DNA sequence: TGTGCCAGCAGCCCCCCAACAGGGTTCAGAGAGCAGTACTTC. The V call is TRBV7-9, the J call TRBJ2-7; tentative D call: TRBD1 (6 bases). V lost 5 bases and J lost 7, with 18 bases in between. CDR3 length equals 14 residues. From germline, CDR1 is SEHNR and CDR2 FQNEAQ (reference sequence).

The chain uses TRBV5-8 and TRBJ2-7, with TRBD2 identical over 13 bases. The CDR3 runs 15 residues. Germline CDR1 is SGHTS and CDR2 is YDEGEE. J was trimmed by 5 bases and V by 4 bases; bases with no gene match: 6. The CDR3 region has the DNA TGTGCCAGCAGCCGGACTAGCGGGAGCAACAACGAGCAGTACTTC. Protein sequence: CASSRTSGSNNEQYF.

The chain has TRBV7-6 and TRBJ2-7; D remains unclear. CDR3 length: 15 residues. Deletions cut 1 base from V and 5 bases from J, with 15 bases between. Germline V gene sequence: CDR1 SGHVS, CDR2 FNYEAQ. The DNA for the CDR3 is TGTGCCAGCAGCTTAGGGAGCCGGTCTAAGGACGAGCAGTACTTC. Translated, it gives CASSLGSRSKDEQYF.

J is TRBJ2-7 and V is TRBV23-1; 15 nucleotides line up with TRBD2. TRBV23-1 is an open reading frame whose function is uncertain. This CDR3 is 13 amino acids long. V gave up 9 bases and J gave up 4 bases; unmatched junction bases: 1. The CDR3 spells CARGTSGRYEQYF. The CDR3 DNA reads TGCGCCAGGGGGACTAGCGGGAGGTACGAGCAGTACTTC.